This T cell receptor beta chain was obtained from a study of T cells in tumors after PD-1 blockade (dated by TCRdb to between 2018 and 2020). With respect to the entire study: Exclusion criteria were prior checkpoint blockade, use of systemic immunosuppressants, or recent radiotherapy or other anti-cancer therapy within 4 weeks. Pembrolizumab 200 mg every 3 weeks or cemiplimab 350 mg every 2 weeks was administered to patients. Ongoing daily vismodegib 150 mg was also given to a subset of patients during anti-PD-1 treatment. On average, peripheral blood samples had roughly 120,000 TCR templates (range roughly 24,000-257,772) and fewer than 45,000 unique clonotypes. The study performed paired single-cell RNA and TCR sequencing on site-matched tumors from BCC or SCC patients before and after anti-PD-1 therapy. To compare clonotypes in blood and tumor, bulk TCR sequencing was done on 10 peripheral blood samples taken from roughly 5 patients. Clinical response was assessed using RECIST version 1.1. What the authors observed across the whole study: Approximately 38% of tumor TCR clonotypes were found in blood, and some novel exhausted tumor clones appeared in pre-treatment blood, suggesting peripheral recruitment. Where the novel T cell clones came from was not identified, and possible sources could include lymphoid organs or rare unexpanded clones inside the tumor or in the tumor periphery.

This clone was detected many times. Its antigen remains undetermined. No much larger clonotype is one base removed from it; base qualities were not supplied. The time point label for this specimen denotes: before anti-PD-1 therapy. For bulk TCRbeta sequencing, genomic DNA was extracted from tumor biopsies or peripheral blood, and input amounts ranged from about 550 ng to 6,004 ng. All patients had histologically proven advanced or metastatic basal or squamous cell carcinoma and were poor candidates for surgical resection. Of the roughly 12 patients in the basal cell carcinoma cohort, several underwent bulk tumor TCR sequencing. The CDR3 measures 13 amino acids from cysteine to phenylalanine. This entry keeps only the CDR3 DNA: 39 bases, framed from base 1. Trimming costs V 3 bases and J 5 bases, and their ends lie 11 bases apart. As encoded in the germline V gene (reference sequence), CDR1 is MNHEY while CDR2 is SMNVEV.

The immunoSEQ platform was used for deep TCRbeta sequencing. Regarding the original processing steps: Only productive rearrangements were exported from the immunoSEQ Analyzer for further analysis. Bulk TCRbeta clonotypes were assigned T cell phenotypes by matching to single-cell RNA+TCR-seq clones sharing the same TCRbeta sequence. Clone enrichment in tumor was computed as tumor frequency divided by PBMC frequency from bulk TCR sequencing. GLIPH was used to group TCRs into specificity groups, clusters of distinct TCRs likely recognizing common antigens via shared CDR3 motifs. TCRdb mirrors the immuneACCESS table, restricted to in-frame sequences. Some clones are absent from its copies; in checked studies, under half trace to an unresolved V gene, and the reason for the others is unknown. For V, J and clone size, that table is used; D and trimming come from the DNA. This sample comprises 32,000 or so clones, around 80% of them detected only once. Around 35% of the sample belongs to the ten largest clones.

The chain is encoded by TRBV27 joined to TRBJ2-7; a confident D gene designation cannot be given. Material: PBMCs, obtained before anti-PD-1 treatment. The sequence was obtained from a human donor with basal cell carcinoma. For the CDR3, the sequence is CASSLYGFDEQYF. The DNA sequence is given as TGTGCCAGCAGTTTGTACGGTTTTGACGAGCAGTACTTC.